The 18 T cell receptor beta chains below all came from one sample that was sequenced in a study of response to subunit inactivated influenza vaccine. TCRdb independently ran MiXCR on the RT-PCR reads; one entry per CDR3 protein. The sample lists approximately 500,000 distinct CDR3 sequences; over 10% were seen once. Here the sequenced sample was PBMCs from blood, taken about 6 weeks after vaccination. The receptor set was obtained from a man aged 45-65 years who received an inactivated influenza vaccine.

Worth noting for this clonotype: At one boundary the junction diverges from the germline segment, which might be a read error. The chain couples TRBV25-1 to TRBJ1-6; no reliable D call. This CDR3 has 17 residues. Germline V gene data show CDR1 as MGHDK and CDR2 as SYGVNS. CDR3 sequence reads: CASSVRTSSSYNSPLHF. CDR3 bases: TGTGCCAGCAGTGTGCGGACTTCCAGCTCCTATAACTCACCCCTCCACTTT.

The chain joins TRBV6-1 to TRBJ2-4; TRBD1 is a possible D gene (6 bases). The CDR3 is 18 amino acids. Trimming shortened V by 2 bases and J by 0 bases, and 17 bases separated the two germline ends. The V gene's germline CDR1 is MNHNS and CDR2 SASEGT. In DNA, the CDR3 is TGTGCCAGCAGTGAATGGACAGCGACTGTCCTAGCCAAAAACATTCAGTACTTC. Its translation is CASSEWTATVLAKNIQYF.

V is TRBV20-1 and J is TRBJ2-5; 9 positions match TRBD2. With V trimmed by 4 bases and J by 2 bases, 5 bases remained unmatched. Germline V CDR1 and CDR2: DFQATT, SNEGSKA (reference sequence). The length of the CDR3 is 14 residues. The CDR3 nucleotides are TGCAGTGCTATTTCCAGCGGGGGGCAAGAGACCCAGTACTTC. Its protein product is CSAISSGGQETQYF.

The CDR3 bases are TGCGCCAGCAGCACCTGGGGGAGCTCCTACAATGAGCAGTTCTTC. Translating gives CASSTWGSSYNEQFF. The rearrangement joins TRBV5-1 to TRBJ2-1, with D possibly being TRBD1 or TRBD2 (5 bases each). The V end was cut by 4 bases, the J end by 0 bases, with 11 bases between. The CDR3 runs 15 residues. Germline V gene sequence: CDR1 SGHRS, CDR2 YFSETQ.

This clonotype was counted at least ten times. The rearrangement links TRBV7-2 to TRBJ2-1; TRBD2 matches 10 bases. CDR1 is SGHTA, CDR2 FQGNSA, per germline. CDR3 length: 17 amino acids. The V gene end was trimmed by 5 bases and the J gene end by 0 bases; junction bases not matched to a gene: 7. CDR3 nucleotides: TGTGCCAGCAGCACCCGGACTAGCGGAAGCTCCTACAATGAGCAGTTCTTC. Its protein is CASSTRTSGSSYNEQFF.

The rearrangement joins TRBV10-3 to TRBJ1-1; D might be TRBD1 (5 bases). With 2 bases removed from V and 0 bases from J, the gap between germline ends came to 7 bases. The germline V gene has CDR1 ENHRY and CDR2 SYGVKD. This CDR3 contains 14 residues. CDR3: CAISETGMNTEAFF. The CDR3 DNA reads as TGTGCCATCAGTGAGACAGGAATGAACACTGAAGCTTTCTTT.

In its sample, this clonotype was seen a few times. The chain employs TRBV12-3 or TRBV12-4 and TRBJ2-7; TRBD1 agrees at 8 bases. This CDR3 has 15 residues. Trimming cost V 8 bases and J 1 base; bases outside gene matches: 10. The CDR3 spells CASRAGGSASYEQYF. CDR3 nucleotide sequence: TGTGCCAGCCGGGCAGGGGGCTCCGCATCCTACGAGCAGTACTTC.

This clonotype was counted many times. The rearrangement links TRBV5-1 to TRBJ2-3; 9 nucleotides agree with TRBD2. With V trimmed by 4 bases and J by 2 bases, 17 bases remained unmatched. Germline CDR1 is SGHRS and CDR2 is YFSETQ. The CDR3 has 19 amino acids. For the CDR3, the DNA is TGCGCCAGCAGCGTAGGACTAGCGACCCACGGCGGGGCCACAGATACGCAGTATTTT. Translating gives CASSVGLATHGGATDTQYF.

At least ten counts were recorded for this clonotype. J is TRBJ2-7 and V is TRBV20-1; tentatively, D is TRBD1 (5 bases). Trimming stripped 1 base from V and 2 bases from J, with 9 bases between. The CDR3 length is 13 residues. CDR1 is DFQATT and CDR2 is SNEGSKA in the germline V gene (reference sequence). CDR3: CSARVRVTYEQYF. CDR3 coding DNA: TGCAGTGCTAGAGTCAGGGTCACCTACGAGCAGTACTTC.

This clonotype has more than one count but fewer than ten. The rearrangement joins TRBV5-1 to TRBJ2-5; TRBD2 agrees at 11 bases. Germline lookup yields CDR1 SGHRS and CDR2 YFSETQ. The CDR3 sequence is 14 residues long. Trimming took 5 bases from V and 1 from J; bases not matched to a gene: 1. CDR3 DNA sequence: TGCGCCAGCAGTGGACTAGCGGGCCAAGAGACCCAGTACTTC. It encodes CASSGLAGQETQYF.

Details on this clonotype: A much larger clonotype is one base distant, so this may be a read error. The final CDR3 position lacks the conserved phenylalanine or tryptophan, pointing to a likely read error. V gene TRBV12-3 or TRBV12-4 combines with J gene TRBJ1-4; D is possibly TRBD1 (5 bases). The CDR3 runs to 14 residues. Trimming removed 6 bases at V and 4 bases at J, with 12 bases between. CDR3 region: CASSPQGGNEKLFL. Here the CDR3 DNA reads TGTGCCAGCAGCCCCCAGGGTGGTAATGAAAAACTGTTTCTT.

This chain connects TRBV27 to TRBJ2-1; TRBD1 aligns across 10 bases. The CDR3 has 14 residues. CDR1 is MNHEY and CDR2 is SMNVEV in the germline V gene (reference sequence). With 9 bases clipped from V and 8 bases from J, the junction kept 10 bases outside the gene matches. CDR3 loop: CASRTGGIAYEQFF. CDR3 DNA: TGTGCCAGTCGGACAGGGGGGATAGCCTATGAGCAGTTCTTC.

This sequence joins TRBV20-1 and TRBJ2-7; D call uncertain. Germline V gives CDR1 DFQATT, CDR2 SNEGSKA (reference sequence). Trimming removed 4 bases from V and 5 bases from J, with 9 bases in between. The CDR3 consists of 11 residues. CDR3 sequence reads: CSAKDPNEQYF. The CDR3 DNA sequence: TGCAGTGCTAAGGACCCAAACGAGCAGTACTTC.

The rearrangement links TRBV12-3 or TRBV12-4 to TRBJ2-5; TRBD1 might be the D (7 bases). The CDR3 length is 15 residues. Between the trimmed V and J ends, which lost 3 bases and 4 bases, there was a span of 15 bases. This CDR3 is CASSFAGGPAETQYF. Written as DNA, the CDR3 is TGTGCCAGCAGTTTCGCAGGGGGGCCCGCAGAGACCCAGTACTTC.

The sample holds a few counts of this clonotype. This chain uses TRBV10-3 with TRBJ2-1, with TRBD2 matching over 8 bases. With 4 bases clipped from V and 7 bases from J, the junction kept 12 bases outside the gene matches. CDR3 length: 16 residues. Looked up from germline, CDR1 is ENHRY and CDR2 is SYGVKD. The CDR3 DNA reads as TGTGCCATCAGTGGGCAGACTAGCGACTTAGTGAATGAGCAGTTCTTC. Residues: CAISGQTSDLVNEQFF.

The chain uses TRBV7-2 and TRBJ2-5, with 8 bases that match TRBD1. Germline V gene data show CDR1 as SGHTA and CDR2 as FQGNSA. There are 15 residues in the CDR3. Trimming at V came to 5 bases and at J to 4 bases, leaving 9 bases not matched to a gene. The CDR3 bases are TGTGCCAGCAGCCCAGGACAGGGTCAGCGAGAGACCCAGTACTTC. Translation: CASSPGQGQRETQYF.

In DNA form, the CDR3 reads TGTGCCAGCAGCAGGGGAATAGCCGGGGAGCTGTTTTTT. Protein: CASSRGIAGELFF. This chain uses TRBV7-3 with TRBJ2-2, with D possibly being TRBD1 (5 bases). The CDR3 runs 13 residues. V was shortened by 5 bases and J by 6 bases, with 10 bases between the two germline ends. Per the germline V gene, CDR1 is SGHTA and CDR2 is FQGTGA.

The chain uses TRBV20-1 and TRBJ2-2; D may be TRBD1 (5 bases). Germline V CDR1 and CDR2: DFQATT, SNEGSKA (reference sequence). The germline V and J ends were trimmed by 4 bases and 5 bases, with 11 bases remaining between them. This CDR3 region has 13 residues. CDR3 protein: CSATGMPTGELFF. Written as DNA, the CDR3 is TGCAGTGCTACAGGGATGCCAACCGGGGAGCTGTTTTTT.